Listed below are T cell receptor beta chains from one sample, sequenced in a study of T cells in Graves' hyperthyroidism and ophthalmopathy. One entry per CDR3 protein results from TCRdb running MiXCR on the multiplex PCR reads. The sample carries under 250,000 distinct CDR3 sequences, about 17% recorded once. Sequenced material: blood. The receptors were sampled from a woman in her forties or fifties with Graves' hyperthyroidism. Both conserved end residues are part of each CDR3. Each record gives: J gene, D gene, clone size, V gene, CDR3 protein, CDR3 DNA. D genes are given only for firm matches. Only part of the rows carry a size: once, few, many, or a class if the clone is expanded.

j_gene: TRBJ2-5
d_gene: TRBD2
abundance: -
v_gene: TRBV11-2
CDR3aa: CASSRRGGRAQETQYF
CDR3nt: TGTGCCAGCAGCCGGAGGGGCGGGAGGGCCCAAGAGACCCAGTACTTC

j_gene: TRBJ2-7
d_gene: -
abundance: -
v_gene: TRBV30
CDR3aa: CAAEGGSPYEQYF
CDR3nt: TGTGCCGCAGAGGGAGGTTCCCCCTACGAGCAGTACTTC

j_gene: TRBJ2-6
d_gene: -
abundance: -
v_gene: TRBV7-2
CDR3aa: CASSQALSGANVLTF
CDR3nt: TGTGCCAGCAGCCAGGCCCTCTCTGGGGCCAACGTCCTGACTTTC

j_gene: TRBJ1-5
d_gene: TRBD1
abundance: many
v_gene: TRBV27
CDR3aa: CASSYGTGNQPQHF
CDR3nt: TGTGCCAGCAGTTACGGGACAGGGAATCAGCCCCAGCATTTT

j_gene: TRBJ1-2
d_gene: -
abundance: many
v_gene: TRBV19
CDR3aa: CASSAQTGSLYGYTF
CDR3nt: TGTGCCAGTAGTGCACAGACAGGCTCCCTCTATGGCTACACCTTC

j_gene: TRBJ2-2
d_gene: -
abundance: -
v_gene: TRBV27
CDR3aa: CASRSSATNTGELFF
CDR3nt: TGTGCCAGCAGATCCTCGGCGACGAACACCGGGGAGCTGTTTTTT

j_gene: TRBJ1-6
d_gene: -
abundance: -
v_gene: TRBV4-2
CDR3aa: CASSQVGEVLHF
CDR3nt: TGTGCCAGCAGCCAAGTGGGGGAGGTCCTCCACTTT

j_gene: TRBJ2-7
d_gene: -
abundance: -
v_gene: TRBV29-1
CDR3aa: CSVDGQGYEQYF
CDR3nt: TGCAGCGTTGACGGCCAGGGCTACGAGCAGTACTTC

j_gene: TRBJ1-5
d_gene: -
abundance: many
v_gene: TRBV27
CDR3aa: CASSLSDSNQPQHF
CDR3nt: TGTGCCAGCAGTTTATCAGATAGCAATCAGCCCCAGCATTTT

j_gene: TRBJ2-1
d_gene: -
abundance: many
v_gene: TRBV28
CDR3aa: CASKEGRDNEQFF
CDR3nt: TGTGCCAGCAAGGAGGGCAGGGACAATGAGCAGTTCTTC